Following are 16 T cell receptor beta chains from one sample sequenced in a study of cytomegalovirus exposure and HLA in healthy donors. Some clones are missing from TCRdb's copy, which holds only in-frame ones; the method was immunoSEQ multiplex PCR. The repertoire holds tens of thousands of clones, with 93% as singletons. Specimen: PBMCs. Every receptor here comes from a woman younger than 45 in good health and CMV-seronegative.

This chain uses TRBV21-1 with TRBJ1-1. TRBV21-1 is shown as a pseudogene. The CDR3 runs 14 residues. The CDR3: CASSNQRGSTEAFF. CDR3 nucleotides: TGTGCCAGCAGCAATCAGAGAGGTAGCACTGAAGCTTTCTTT.

The V gene is TRBV7-3, the J gene TRBJ2-2; D unresolved. The CDR3 has 13 amino acids. Germline V lookup: CDR1 SGHTA, CDR2 FQGTGA. Trimming took off 2 bases at V and 3 bases at J, with 4 bases between the two ends. Here the CDR3 DNA reads TGTGCCAGCAGCTTAGAGTACACCGGGGAGCTGTTTTTT. Its translation is CASSLEYTGELFF.

The chain has TRBV5-1 and TRBJ1-3; 7 bases fit TRBD1. CDR1 and CDR2 (germline): SGHRS, YFSETQ. The CDR3 contains 14 residues. J was trimmed by 4 bases and V by 0 bases; bases with no gene match: 1. CDR3 sequence reads: CASSLGGQGNTIYF. The CDR3 coding sequence is TGCGCCAGCAGCTTGGGGGGACAGGGAAACACCATATATTTT.

The chain employs TRBV7-9 and TRBJ1-5; perhaps TRBD1 as D (5 bases). CDR3 length equals 14 residues. Germline V gene sequence: CDR1 SEHNR, CDR2 FQNEAQ (reference sequence). Trimming cost V 4 bases and J 2 bases, with 9 bases left between them. As DNA, the CDR3 is TGTGCCAGCAGCTCTGTACAGGGCAATCAGCCCCAGCATTTT. Translation gives CASSSVQGNQPQHF.

V and J are TRBV2 and TRBJ2-1, with 10 bases lining up with TRBD2. With 7 bases clipped from V and 10 bases from J, the junction kept 16 bases outside the gene matches. This CDR3 contains 16 residues. The germline V gene has CDR1 SNHLY and CDR2 FYNNEI. CDR3 DNA: TGTGCCAGCATCAAGACCGGGACTAGCGAGGTTAACGAGCAGTTCTTC. Amino acids: CASIKTGTSEVNEQFF.

The CDR3 DNA follows: TGTGCCTGGAGTCCACTTAACTATGGCTACACCTTC. Amino acid sequence: CAWSPLNYGYTF. This chain joins TRBV30 and TRBJ1-2, with D uncertain. V was pared by 2 bases and J by 1 base, with 5 bases between. The germline gives CDR1 GTSNPN, CDR2 SVGIG (reference sequence). The CDR3 extends over 12 amino acids.

This chain joins TRBV23-1 and TRBJ1-4; D perhaps matches TRBD1 (6 bases). TRBV23-1 is placed among ORFs of uncertain function. V lost 0 bases to trimming and J lost 5 bases, with 22 bases between them. CDR3 length: 19 residues. This CDR3 is CASSQSGTGTPRQNEKLFF. The CDR3 nucleotides are TGCGCCAGCAGTCAATCGGGGACCGGGACACCCCGACAAAATGAAAAACTGTTTTTT.

The chain recombines TRBV13 with TRBJ1-2; D is unresolved. CDR3 length: 13 residues. CDR1 PRHDT and CDR2 FYEKMQ come from the germline V gene (reference sequence). V was trimmed by 1 base and J by 8 bases, leaving 11 bases between them. This chain's CDR3 is CASSLAGMGGYTF. DNA for the CDR3: TGTGCCAGCAGCTTAGCGGGGATGGGCGGCTACACCTTC. The whole variable domain, remainder taken from reference TRBV13 and TRBJ1-2, is AAGVIQSPRHLIKEKRETATLKCYPIPRHDTVYWYQQGPGQDPQFLISFYEKMQSDKGSIPDRFSAQQFSDYHSELNMSSLELGDSALYFCASSLAGMGGYTFGSGTRLTVV.

This clone was seen only once. The CDR3 spells CASSVTGSGRYTGELFF. CDR3 nucleotide sequence: TGTGCCAGCAGCGTGACAGGGAGTGGGCGTTACACCGGGGAGCTGTTTTTT. The chain is built from TRBV5-8 and TRBJ2-2; 7 bases line up with TRBD1. Germline CDR1 reads SGHTS; CDR2 reads YDEGEE. The CDR3 length is 17 residues. The junction had 12 bases not matched to a gene; V was cut back by 4 bases and J by 3 bases.

The V and J genes are TRBV28 and TRBJ2-7, with TRBD1 matching 8 bases. The CDR3 runs to 16 residues. The ends lost 3 bases at V and 2 bases at J; junction bases unmatched: 9. The germline V gene has CDR1 MDHEN and CDR2 SYDVKM. The CDR3 nucleotides are TGTGCCAGCAGTTTCATCAGGGGACAGGCCGCCTACGAGCAGTACTTC. It specifies CASSFIRGQAAYEQYF.

The rearrangement uses TRBV7-9 and TRBJ2-1, with a possible D match to TRBD2 (5 bases). V lost 5 bases and J lost 7, with 18 bases in between. Germline CDR1 reads SEHNR; CDR2 reads FQNEAQ (reference sequence). The CDR3 covers 15 residues. The CDR3, as DNA: TGTGCCAGCAGCCCCCGACTGGGGAGTGGGAATGAGCAGTTCTTC. Its protein product is CASSPRLGSGNEQFF.

The J gene is TRBJ2-5, the V gene TRBV10-3; D is uncertain. Trimming cost V 4 bases and J 4 bases, with 7 bases left between them. CDR1 ENHRY and CDR2 SYGVKD come from the germline V gene. This CDR3 contains 12 residues. The CDR3 reads CAISALGETQYF. For the CDR3, the DNA is TGTGCCATCAGTGCCCTCGGAGAGACCCAGTACTTC.

This clone came up a few times. The chain couples TRBV5-8 to TRBJ1-1; D perhaps matches TRBD1 (6 bases). The length of the CDR3 is 14 residues. Trimming pared 3 bases from V and 10 bases from J, leaving 19 bases between. CDR1 and CDR2 from the germline V gene are SGHTS and YDEGEE. Here the CDR3 DNA reads TGTGCCAGCAGCTCCTTCGACAGGCTGCCCGGAGCTTTCTTT. This codes for CASSSFDRLPGAFF.

V gene TRBV6-5 combines with J gene TRBJ2-7, with D perhaps TRBD1 (5 bases). The V gene's germline CDR1 is MNHEY and CDR2 SVGAGI. This CDR3 contains 14 residues. The V gene lost 2 bases and the J gene lost 0 bases, with 8 bases spanning the gap. The CDR3 region has the DNA TGTGCCAGCAGTTACGGGGCAGACTCCTACGAGCAGTACTTC. Its protein is CASSYGADSYEQYF.

This chain uses TRBV19 with TRBJ1-1; possibly TRBD1 for D (6 bases). The CDR3 consists of 14 residues. Germline CDR1 and CDR2: LNHDA and SQIVND (reference sequence). With 7 bases removed from V and 2 bases from J, the gap between germline ends came to 14 bases. CDR3 nucleotides: TGTGCCAGTACCCCACAGGGATTTAACACTGAAGCTTTCTTT. It yields the protein CASTPQGFNTEAFF.

This chain uses TRBV6-1 with TRBJ2-7; no reliable D call. Germline CDR1 is MNHNS and CDR2 is SASEGT. CDR3 length: 13 amino acids. V lost 8 bases and J lost 2, with 13 bases in between. As DNA, the CDR3 is TGTGCCAGCTTAATGGGCCCTCCCTACGAGCAGTACTTC. Its protein product is CASLMGPPYEQYF.